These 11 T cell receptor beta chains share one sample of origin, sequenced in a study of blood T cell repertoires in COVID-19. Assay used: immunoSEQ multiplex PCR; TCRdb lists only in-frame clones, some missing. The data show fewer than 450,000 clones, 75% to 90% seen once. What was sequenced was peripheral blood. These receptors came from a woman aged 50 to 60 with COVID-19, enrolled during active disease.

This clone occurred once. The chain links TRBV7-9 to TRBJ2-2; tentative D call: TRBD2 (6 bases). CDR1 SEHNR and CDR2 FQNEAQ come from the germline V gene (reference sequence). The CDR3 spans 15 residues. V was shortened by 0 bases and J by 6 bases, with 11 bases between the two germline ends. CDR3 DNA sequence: TGTGCCAGCAGCTTAGCCGGGGGAGAGGCCGGGGAGCTGTTTTTT. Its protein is CASSLAGGEAGELFF. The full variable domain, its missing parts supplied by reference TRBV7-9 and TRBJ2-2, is DTGVSQNPRHKITKRGQNVTFRCDPISEHNRLYWYRQTLGQGPEFLTYFQNEAQLEKSRLLSDRFSAERPKGSFSTLEIQRTEQGDSAMYLCASSLAGGEAGELFFGEGSRLTVL.

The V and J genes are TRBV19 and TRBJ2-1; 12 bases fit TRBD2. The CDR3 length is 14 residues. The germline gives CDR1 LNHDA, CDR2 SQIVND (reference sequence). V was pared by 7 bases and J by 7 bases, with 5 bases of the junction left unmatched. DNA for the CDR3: TGTGCCAGTACCCGGACTAGCGGGAAGAATGAGCAGTTCTTC. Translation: CASTRTSGKNEQFF.

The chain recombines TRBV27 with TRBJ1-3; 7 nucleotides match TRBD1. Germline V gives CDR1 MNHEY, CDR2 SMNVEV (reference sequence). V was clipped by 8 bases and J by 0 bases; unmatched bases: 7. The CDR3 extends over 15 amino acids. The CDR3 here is CASWNTGASGNTIYF. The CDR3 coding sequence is TGTGCCAGCTGGAACACAGGGGCCTCTGGAAACACCATATATTTT.

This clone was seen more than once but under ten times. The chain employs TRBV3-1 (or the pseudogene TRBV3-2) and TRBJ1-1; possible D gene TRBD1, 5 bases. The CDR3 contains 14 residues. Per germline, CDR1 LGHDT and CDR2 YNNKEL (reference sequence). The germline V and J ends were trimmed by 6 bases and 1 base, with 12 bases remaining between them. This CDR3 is CASRFLQGNTEAFF. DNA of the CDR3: TGTGCCAGCAGGTTCCTTCAGGGGAACACTGAAGCTTTCTTT.

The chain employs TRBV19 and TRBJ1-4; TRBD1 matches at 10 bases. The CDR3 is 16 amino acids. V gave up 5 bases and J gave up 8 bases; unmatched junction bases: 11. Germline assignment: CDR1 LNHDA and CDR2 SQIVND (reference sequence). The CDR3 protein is CASSALPTGGLEKLFF. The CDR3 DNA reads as TGTGCCAGTAGTGCGCTCCCGACAGGGGGCTTAGAAAAACTGTTTTTT.

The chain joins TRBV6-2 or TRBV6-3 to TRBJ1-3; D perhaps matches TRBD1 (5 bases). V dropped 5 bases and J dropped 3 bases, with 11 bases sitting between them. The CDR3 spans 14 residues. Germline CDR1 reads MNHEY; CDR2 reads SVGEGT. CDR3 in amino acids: CASSRLRGGNTIYF. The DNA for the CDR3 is TGTGCCAGCAGTCGACTTAGGGGTGGAAACACCATATATTTT.

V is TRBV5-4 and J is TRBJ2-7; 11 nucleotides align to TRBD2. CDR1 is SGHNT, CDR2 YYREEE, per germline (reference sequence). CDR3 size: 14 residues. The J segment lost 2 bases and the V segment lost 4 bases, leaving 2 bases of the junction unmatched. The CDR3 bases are TGTGCCAGCAGCCCGGGACTAGCGGCCTACGAGCAGTACTTC. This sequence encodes CASSPGLAAYEQYF.

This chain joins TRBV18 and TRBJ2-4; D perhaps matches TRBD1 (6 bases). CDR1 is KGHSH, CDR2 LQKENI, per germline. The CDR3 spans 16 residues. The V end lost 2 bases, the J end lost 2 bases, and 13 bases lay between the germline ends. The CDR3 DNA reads TGTGCCAGCTCACCAGACTACGGGACAACCAAAAACATTCAGTACTTC. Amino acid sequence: CASSPDYGTTKNIQYF.

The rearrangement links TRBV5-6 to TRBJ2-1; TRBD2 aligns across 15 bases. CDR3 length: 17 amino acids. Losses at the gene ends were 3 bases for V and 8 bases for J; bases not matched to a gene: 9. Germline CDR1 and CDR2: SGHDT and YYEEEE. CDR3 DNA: TGTGCCAGCAGCTGGGATGGACTAGCGGGAGGGAACTATGAGCAGTTCTTC. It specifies CASSWDGLAGGNYEQFF.

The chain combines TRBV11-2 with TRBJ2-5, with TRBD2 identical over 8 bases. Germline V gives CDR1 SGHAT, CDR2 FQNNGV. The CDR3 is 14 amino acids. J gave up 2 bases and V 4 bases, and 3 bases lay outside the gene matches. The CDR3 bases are TGTGCCAGCAGCTACACTAGCGGACAAGAGACCCAGTACTTC. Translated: CASSYTSGQETQYF.

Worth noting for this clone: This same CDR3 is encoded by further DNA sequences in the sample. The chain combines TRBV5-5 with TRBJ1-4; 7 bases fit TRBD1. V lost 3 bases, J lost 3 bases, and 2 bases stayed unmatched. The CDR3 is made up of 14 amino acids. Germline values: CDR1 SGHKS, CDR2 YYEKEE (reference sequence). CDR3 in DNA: TGTGCCAGCAGCTCGGGACAGCCTAATGAAAAACTGTTTTTT. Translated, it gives CASSSGQPNEKLFF.